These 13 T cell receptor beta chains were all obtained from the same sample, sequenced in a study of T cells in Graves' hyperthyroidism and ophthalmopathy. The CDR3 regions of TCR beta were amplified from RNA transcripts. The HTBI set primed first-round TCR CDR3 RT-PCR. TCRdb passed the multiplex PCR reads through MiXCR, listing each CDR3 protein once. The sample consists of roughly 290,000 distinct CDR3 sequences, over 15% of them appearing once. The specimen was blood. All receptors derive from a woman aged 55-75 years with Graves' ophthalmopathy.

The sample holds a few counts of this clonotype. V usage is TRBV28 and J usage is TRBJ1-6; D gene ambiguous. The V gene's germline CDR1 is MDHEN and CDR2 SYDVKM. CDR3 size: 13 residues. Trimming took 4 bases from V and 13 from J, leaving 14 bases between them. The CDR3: CASSSPTNWPLHF. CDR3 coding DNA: TGTGCCAGCAGTTCCCCCACTAATTGGCCCCTCCACTTT.

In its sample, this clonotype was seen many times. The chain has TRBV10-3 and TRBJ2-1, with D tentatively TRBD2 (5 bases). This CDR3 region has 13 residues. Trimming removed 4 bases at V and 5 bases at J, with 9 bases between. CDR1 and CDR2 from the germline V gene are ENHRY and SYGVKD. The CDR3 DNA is TGTGCCATCAGTGGGACTGCCGACAATGAGCAGTTCTTC. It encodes CAISGTADNEQFF.

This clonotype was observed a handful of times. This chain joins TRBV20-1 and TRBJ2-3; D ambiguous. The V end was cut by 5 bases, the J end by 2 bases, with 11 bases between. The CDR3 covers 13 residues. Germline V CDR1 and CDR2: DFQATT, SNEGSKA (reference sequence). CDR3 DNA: TGCAGTGCTCATTTGCCAGACACAGATACGCAGTATTTT. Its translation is CSAHLPDTDTQYF.

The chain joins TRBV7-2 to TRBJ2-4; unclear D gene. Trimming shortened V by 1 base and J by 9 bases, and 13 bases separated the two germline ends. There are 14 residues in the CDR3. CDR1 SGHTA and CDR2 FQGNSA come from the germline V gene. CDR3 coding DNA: TGTGCCAGCAGCTTAGAAGCAGTGTCGCCCATTCAGTACTTC. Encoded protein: CASSLEAVSPIQYF.

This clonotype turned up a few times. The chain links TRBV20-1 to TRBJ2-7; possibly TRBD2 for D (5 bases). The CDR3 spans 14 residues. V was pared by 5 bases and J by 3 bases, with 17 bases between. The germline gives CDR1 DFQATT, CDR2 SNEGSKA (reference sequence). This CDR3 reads CSARRRRADYEQYF. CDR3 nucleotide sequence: TGCAGTGCTCGGAGGAGGCGGGCTGACTACGAGCAGTACTTC.

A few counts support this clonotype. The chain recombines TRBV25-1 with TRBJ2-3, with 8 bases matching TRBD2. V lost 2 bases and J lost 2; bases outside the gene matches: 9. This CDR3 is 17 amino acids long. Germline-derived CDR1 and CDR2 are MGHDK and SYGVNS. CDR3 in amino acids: CASSEPGGILATDTQYF. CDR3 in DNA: TGTGCCAGCAGTGAACCGGGAGGGATACTAGCCACAGATACGCAGTATTTT.

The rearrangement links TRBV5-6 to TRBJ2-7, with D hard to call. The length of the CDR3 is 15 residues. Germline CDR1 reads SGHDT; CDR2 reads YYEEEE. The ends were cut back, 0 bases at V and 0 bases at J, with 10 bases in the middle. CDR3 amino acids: CASSLDGLSSYEQYF. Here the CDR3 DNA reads TGTGCCAGCAGCTTGGATGGGTTGAGCTCCTACGAGCAGTACTTC.

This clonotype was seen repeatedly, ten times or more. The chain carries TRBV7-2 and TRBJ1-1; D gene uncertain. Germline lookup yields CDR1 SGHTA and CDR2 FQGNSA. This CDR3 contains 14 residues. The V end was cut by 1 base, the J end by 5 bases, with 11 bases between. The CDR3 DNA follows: TGTGCCAGCAGCTTAGGGTACCTGCGGACTGAAGCTTTCTTT. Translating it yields CASSLGYLRTEAFF.

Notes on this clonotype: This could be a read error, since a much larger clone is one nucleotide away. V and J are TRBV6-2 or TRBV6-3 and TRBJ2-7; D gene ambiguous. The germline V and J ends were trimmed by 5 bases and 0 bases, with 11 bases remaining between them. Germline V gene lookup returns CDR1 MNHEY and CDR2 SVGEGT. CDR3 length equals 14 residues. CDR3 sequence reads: CASSRPETSYEQYF. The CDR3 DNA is TGTGCCAGCAGTAGACCCGAGACCTCCTACGAGCAGTACTTC.

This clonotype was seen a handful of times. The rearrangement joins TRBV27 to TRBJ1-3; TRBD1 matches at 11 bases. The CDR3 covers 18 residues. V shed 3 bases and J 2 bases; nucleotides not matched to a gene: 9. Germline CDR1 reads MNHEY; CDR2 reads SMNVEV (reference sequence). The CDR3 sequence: CASSLRSPGQGAGNTIYF. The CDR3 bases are TGTGCCAGCAGTTTGAGATCTCCGGGACAGGGGGCTGGAAACACCATATATTTT.

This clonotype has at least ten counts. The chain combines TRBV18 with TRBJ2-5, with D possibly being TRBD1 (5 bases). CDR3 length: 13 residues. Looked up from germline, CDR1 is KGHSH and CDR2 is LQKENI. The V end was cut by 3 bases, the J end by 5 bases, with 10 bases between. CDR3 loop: CASSPGHWETQYF. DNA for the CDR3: TGTGCCAGCTCACCGGGGCATTGGGAGACCCAGTACTTC.

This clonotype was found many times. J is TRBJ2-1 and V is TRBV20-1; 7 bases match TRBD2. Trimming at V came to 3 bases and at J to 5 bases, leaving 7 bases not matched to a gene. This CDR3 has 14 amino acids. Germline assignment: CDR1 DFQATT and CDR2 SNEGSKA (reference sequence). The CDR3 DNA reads TGCAGTGCTAGGGGCGGGAGTTGGCACAATGAGCAGTTCTTC. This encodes CSARGGSWHNEQFF.

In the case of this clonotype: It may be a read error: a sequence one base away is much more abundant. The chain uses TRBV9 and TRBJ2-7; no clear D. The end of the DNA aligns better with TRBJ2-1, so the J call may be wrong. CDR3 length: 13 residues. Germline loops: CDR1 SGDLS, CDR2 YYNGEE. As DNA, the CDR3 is TGTGCCAGCAGCGTAGGCCTCACCTACGAGCAGTTCTTC. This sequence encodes CASSVGLTYEQFF.